This is a list of T cell receptor beta chains from one sample in a study of blood T cell repertoires in COVID-19. Produced via immunoSEQ multiplex PCR; TCRdb's table is partial and in-frame only. The top ten clones hold roughly 10% of a sample with about 240,000 clones, about 88% of them seen once. The source material was peripheral blood. Receptors were obtained from a woman between 50 and 59 years old with COVID-19, enrolled during active disease. The CDR3 runs from the conserved cysteine through the conserved F or W. The order of the fields is J gene, D gene, clone size, V gene, CDR3 DNA, CDR3 protein. A D gene is named only where the DNA matches it firmly. For some rows the clone size is stated as once, few or many, or as a class when expanded; others skip it.

j_gene: TRBJ1-5
d_gene: NA
abundance: once
v_gene: TRBV6-6
CDR3nt: TGTGCCAGCAGTTACTCGGAGGGGAGTGGTCAGCCCCAGCATTTT
CDR3aa: CASSYSEGSGQPQHF

j_gene: TRBJ1-2
d_gene: NA
abundance: NA
v_gene: TRBV4-1
CDR3nt: TGCGCCAGCAGGGCCTTCTCCGACAGAGATGGCTACACCTTC
CDR3aa: CASRAFSDRDGYTF

j_gene: TRBJ2-1
d_gene: NA
abundance: NA
v_gene: TRBV3-1/TRBV3-2
CDR3nt: TGTGCCAGCAGCCAAGAATGGCTAGCTGGCAATGAGCAGTTCTTC
CDR3aa: CASSQEWLAGNEQFF

j_gene: TRBJ2-1
d_gene: NA
abundance: few
v_gene: TRBV5-1
CDR3nt: TGCGCCAGCAGCGGAAGGGACTCCAATGAGCAGTTCTTC
CDR3aa: CASSGRDSNEQFF

j_gene: TRBJ2-1
d_gene: TRBD2
abundance: NA
v_gene: TRBV19
CDR3nt: TGTGCCAGTAAGAGACTAGCCGGTGAGCAGTTCTTC
CDR3aa: CASKRLAGEQFF

j_gene: TRBJ1-1
d_gene: NA
abundance: NA
v_gene: TRBV28
CDR3nt: TGTGCCAGCAACCCAGGGATTAAGCACACTGAAGCTTTCTTT
CDR3aa: CASNPGIKHTEAFF

j_gene: TRBJ1-6
d_gene: NA
abundance: once
v_gene: TRBV11-2
CDR3nt: TGTGCCAGCAGCTTAGGGGCCTCCTATAATTCACCCCTCCACTTT
CDR3aa: CASSLGASYNSPLHF

j_gene: TRBJ1-2
d_gene: NA
abundance: NA
v_gene: TRBV18
CDR3nt: TGTGCCAGCTCACCCAGGGAAAGTTCAGCGGGAGGCTACACCTTC
CDR3aa: CASSPRESSAGGYTF

j_gene: TRBJ1-6
d_gene: NA
abundance: once
v_gene: TRBV27
CDR3nt: TGTGCCAGCAGTTTAGACAGGAGCTCCTATAATTCACCCCTCCACTTT
CDR3aa: CASSLDRSSYNSPLHF

j_gene: TRBJ2-1
d_gene: TRBD2
abundance: NA
v_gene: TRBV2
CDR3nt: TGTGCCAGAGGGGCTAGCGGGGGGCCCGGTGGCTTCAATGAGCAGTTCTTC
CDR3aa: CARGASGGPGGFNEQFF

j_gene: TRBJ1-1
d_gene: TRBD1
abundance: NA
v_gene: TRBV29-1
CDR3nt: TGCAGCGTGTCACAGGGGTCCGTTGAAGCTTTCTTT
CDR3aa: CSVSQGSVEAFF

j_gene: TRBJ1-2
d_gene: NA
abundance: NA
v_gene: TRBV6-2/TRBV6-3
CDR3nt: TGTGCCAGCAGTACCCCGACAGGCGGCTCATATGGCTACACCTTC
CDR3aa: CASSTPTGGSYGYTF

j_gene: TRBJ2-5
d_gene: TRBD2
abundance: NA
v_gene: TRBV5-4
CDR3nt: TGTGCCAGCAGCCCAGCCGGGACTAGCGGGGGGGCCCAGTACTTC
CDR3aa: CASSPAGTSGGAQYF

j_gene: TRBJ1-3
d_gene: NA
abundance: NA
v_gene: TRBV6-1
CDR3nt: TGTGCCAGCAGTGAACAGGGGACCGCCGGAAACACCATATATTTT
CDR3aa: CASSEQGTAGNTIYF

j_gene: TRBJ2-2
d_gene: TRBD2
abundance: once
v_gene: TRBV11-2
CDR3nt: TGTGCCAGCACCCTAGCGGGGGGGAAGCTGTTTTTT
CDR3aa: CASTLAGGKLFF

j_gene: TRBJ2-2
d_gene: NA
abundance: once
v_gene: TRBV18
CDR3nt: TGTGCCAGCTCACCCCTATCCACCGGGGAGCTGTTTTTT
CDR3aa: CASSPLSTGELFF

j_gene: TRBJ2-1
d_gene: TRBD1
abundance: NA
v_gene: TRBV5-1
CDR3nt: TGCGCCAGCACCTCCGGGACAGAAGTCCACAATGAGCAGTTCTTC
CDR3aa: CASTSGTEVHNEQFF

j_gene: TRBJ2-1
d_gene: TRBD2
abundance: NA
v_gene: TRBV7-9
CDR3nt: TGTGCCAGCAGCACGACTAGCGGGGCCACAAGCTCCTACAATGAGCAGTTCTTC
CDR3aa: CASSTTSGATSSYNEQFF

j_gene: TRBJ2-2
d_gene: TRBD2
abundance: NA
v_gene: TRBV7-2
CDR3nt: TGTGCCAGCAGCTTAAGCGGGGGGATCGGGGAGCTGTTTTTT
CDR3aa: CASSLSGGIGELFF

j_gene: TRBJ2-7
d_gene: NA
abundance: NA
v_gene: TRBV12-3/TRBV12-4
CDR3nt: TGTGCCAGCAAGAGGCAGTCGGGGGAGCAGTACTTC
CDR3aa: CASKRQSGEQYF

j_gene: TRBJ1-2
d_gene: TRBD1
abundance: NA
v_gene: TRBV7-2
CDR3nt: TGTGCCAGCAGCTACCCCGGGACAGGGGCCCTCTTTGGAGGCTACACCTTC
CDR3aa: CASSYPGTGALFGGYTF

j_gene: TRBJ2-1
d_gene: TRBD2
abundance: NA
v_gene: TRBV27
CDR3nt: TGTGCCAGCAGTTATACGGGGGGTTTATACAATGAGCAGTTCTTC
CDR3aa: CASSYTGGLYNEQFF

j_gene: TRBJ2-7
d_gene: TRBD1
abundance: few
v_gene: TRBV24-1
CDR3nt: TGTGCCACCAGTGACGCTACAGGGGCGCCTTCCTACGAGCAGTACTTC
CDR3aa: CATSDATGAPSYEQYF

j_gene: TRBJ1-4
d_gene: NA
abundance: NA
v_gene: TRBV11-2
CDR3nt: TGTGCCAGCAGCCCAACAGTGCACCGGCTAGAAAAACTGTTTTTT
CDR3aa: CASSPTVHRLEKLFF

j_gene: TRBJ1-4
d_gene: TRBD1
abundance: NA
v_gene: TRBV3-1/TRBV3-2
CDR3nt: TGTGCCAGCAGGGACAGGACCCGAGTAAAACTGTTTTTT
CDR3aa: CASRDRTRVKLFF

j_gene: TRBJ2-5
d_gene: NA
abundance: NA
v_gene: TRBV6-2/TRBV6-3
CDR3nt: TGTGCCAGCAGCCAAACTAGAGGACAAGAGACCCAGTACTTC
CDR3aa: CASSQTRGQETQYF

j_gene: TRBJ2-1
d_gene: TRBD2
abundance: NA
v_gene: TRBV6-1
CDR3nt: TGTGCCAGCAGTGAAGCGCGAGGACTAGCGATAGGTAATGAGCAGTTCTTC
CDR3aa: CASSEARGLAIGNEQFF

j_gene: TRBJ1-1
d_gene: NA
abundance: NA
v_gene: TRBV19
CDR3nt: TGTGCCAGTAGTAATATGGGCTTTGGAACGGCTGAAGCTTTCTTT
CDR3aa: CASSNMGFGTAEAFF

j_gene: TRBJ1-2
d_gene: NA
abundance: NA
v_gene: TRBV10-2
CDR3nt: TGCGCCAGCAGTGAGTTCAACGGTTTCTCTAACTATGGCTACACCTTC
CDR3aa: CASSEFNGFSNYGYTF